The 22 T cell receptor beta chains below were found in one sample sequenced in a study of T cell responses to AZD1222 COVID-19 vaccine. The table came from immunoSEQ multiplex PCR; TCRdb's copy has only in-frame clones and leaves some out. The top ten clones hold approximately 2% of a sample with 130,000 to 150,000 clones, 90% to 95% of them seen once. The sequenced sample was peripheral blood, obtained on day 0 of AZD1222 vaccination. The receptors originated from an adult in good health.

The rearrangement uses TRBV9 and TRBJ2-3; 10 bases map to TRBD2. The V gene's germline CDR1 is SGDLS and CDR2 YYNGEE. J was trimmed by 1 base and V by 0 bases; bases with no gene match: 2. CDR3 size: 16 residues. CDR3 DNA: TGTGCCAGCAGCGTAGCCCTAGCGGGGGGCACAGATACGCAGTATTTT. Residues: CASSVALAGGTDTQYF.

The chain employs TRBV27 and TRBJ2-1, with D perhaps assigned TRBD1 or TRBD2 (5 bases each). V was clipped by 5 bases and J by 6 bases, with 14 bases between them. Germline CDR1 MNHEY, CDR2 SMNVEV (reference sequence). This CDR3 spans 14 amino acids. In nucleotides, the CDR3 is TGTGCCAGCAGTCTTTTGAGGGGTAGCAATGAGCAGTTCTTC. Encoded protein: CASSLLRGSNEQFF.

The J gene is TRBJ1-5, the V gene TRBV5-1; D perhaps matches TRBD1 (5 bases). The CDR3 totals 17 residues. V was clipped by 4 bases and J by 0 bases, with 17 bases between them. Germline-derived CDR1 and CDR2 are SGHRS and YFSETQ. CDR3 DNA: TGCGCCAGCAGCCCCGTGCCCAGGGTTTATAGCAATCAGCCCCAGCATTTT. Encoded protein: CASSPVPRVYSNQPQHF.

This sequence joins TRBV10-3 and TRBJ2-5; perhaps TRBD2 as D (5 bases). Germline CDR1 ENHRY, CDR2 SYGVKD. With 4 bases removed from V and 2 bases from J, the gap between germline ends came to 8 bases. The CDR3 has 13 amino acids. For the CDR3, the DNA is TGTGCCATCAGTGGTGGACTTCAAGAGACCCAGTACTTC. It yields the protein CAISGGLQETQYF.

The rearrangement uses TRBV10-3 and TRBJ1-1; no reliable D call. Germline loops: CDR1 ENHRY, CDR2 SYGVKD. V lost 0 bases and J lost 8, with 10 bases in between. The CDR3 runs to 13 residues. The CDR3 DNA sequence: TGTGCCATCAGTGAGTCGAGTAGTCGCGAAGCTTTCTTT. Protein: CAISESSSREAFF.

This clone was detected once. This sequence joins TRBV4-3 and TRBJ1-4; D gene uncertain. Germline V gene lookup returns CDR1 LGHNA and CDR2 YSLEER. Trimming stripped 4 bases from V and 3 bases from J, with 9 bases between. The CDR3 is made up of 14 amino acids. The CDR3 DNA sequence: TGCGCCAGCAGCCTCGACCGAGCTAATGAAAAACTGTTTTTT. This translates into CASSLDRANEKLFF.

This rearrangement joins TRBV14 to TRBJ1-6, with 8 bases matching TRBD1. The CDR3 totals 15 residues. With 4 bases clipped from V and 4 bases from J, the junction kept 3 bases outside the gene matches. CDR1 is SGHDN, CDR2 FVKESK, per germline. The CDR3 DNA reads as TGTGCCAGCAGCCTATGGACAGGGTATAATTCACCCCTCCACTTT. Translated, it gives CASSLWTGYNSPLHF.

CDR3 protein: CATSEGGVETQYF. CDR3 DNA: TGTGCCACCAGTGAGGGTGGAGTGGAGACCCAGTACTTC. V is TRBV24-1 and J is TRBJ2-5; D unresolved. V gave up 4 bases and J gave up 5 bases, with 10 bases separating them. This CDR3 is built from 13 residues. CDR1 is KGHDR and CDR2 is SFDVKD in the germline V gene.

This chain uses TRBV5-1 with TRBJ1-1; a weak D match, TRBD1 (6 bases). The germline V and J ends were trimmed by 4 bases and 4 bases, with 14 bases remaining between them. Germline V gives CDR1 SGHRS, CDR2 YFSETQ. The CDR3 runs 14 residues. CDR3 in DNA: TGCGCCAGCAGCCCGGAGGGGGGCGGCACTGAAGCTTTCTTT. It is translated as CASSPEGGGTEAFF.

The gene calls are TRBV6-6 and TRBJ1-1, with D maybe TRBD1 (6 bases). The CDR3 runs to 13 residues. V was trimmed by 3 bases and J by 4 bases, leaving 9 bases between them. CDR1 and CDR2 (germline): MNHNY, SVGAGI (reference sequence). This CDR3 is CASSYKGGTEAFF. CDR3 coding DNA: TGTGCCAGCAGTTATAAAGGGGGCACTGAAGCTTTCTTT.

This rearrangement joins TRBV7-2 to TRBJ2-5; the D gene is possibly TRBD2 (6 bases). Germline CDR1 reads SGHTA; CDR2 reads FQGNSA. The V and J ends lost 2 bases and 2 bases respectively, with 9 bases between them. The CDR3 contains 14 residues. The CDR3 region is CASSLQEGQETQYF. The CDR3 nucleotides read TGTGCCAGCAGCTTACAGGAGGGGCAAGAGACCCAGTACTTC.

J is TRBJ2-2 and V is TRBV7-8; D possibly uses TRBD1 or TRBD2 (6 bases each). The CDR3 has 15 amino acids. CDR1 and CDR2 (germline): SGHVS, FQNEAQ. With 7 bases removed from V and 1 base from J, the gap between germline ends came to 13 bases. CDR3 loop: CASTWGAVNTGELFF. In nucleotides, the CDR3 is TGTGCCAGCACCTGGGGGGCGGTGAACACCGGGGAGCTGTTTTTT.

V is TRBV5-4 and J is TRBJ2-2; TRBD2 matches at 10 bases. V lost 2 bases, J lost 4 bases, and 5 bases stayed unmatched. The germline CDR1 and CDR2 sequences are SGHNT and YYREEE (reference sequence). The CDR3 is 16 residues long. The CDR3 nucleotides read TGTGCCAGCAGCTTCGAGCGGGGGGGTTCCACCGGGGAGCTGTTTTTT. Amino acids: CASSFERGGSTGELFF.

V is TRBV5-5 and J is TRBJ1-5, with D maybe TRBD1 (5 bases). This CDR3 is built from 17 residues. V was trimmed by 1 base and J by 5 bases, leaving 19 bases between them. Germline lookup yields CDR1 SGHKS and CDR2 YYEKEE (reference sequence). CDR3 bases: TGTGCCAGCAGCTTGAAAGCGGTCGGGGGAGATTATCAGCCCCAGCATTTT. Translating it yields CASSLKAVGGDYQPQHF.

The gene calls are TRBV4-3 and TRBJ2-5; 9 bases map to TRBD1. The CDR3 length is 15 residues. Germline lookup yields CDR1 LGHNA and CDR2 YSLEER. J was trimmed by 2 bases and V by 1 base; bases with no gene match: 2. In DNA form, the CDR3 reads TGCGCCAGCAGCCAAGGACAGGGGGTACAAGAGACCCAGTACTTC. It specifies CASSQGQGVQETQYF.

This clone occurred once. The chain recombines TRBV5-1 with TRBJ2-3; D is unresolved. Deletions cut 0 bases from V and 1 base from J, with 3 bases between. Germline CDR1 is SGHRS and CDR2 is YFSETQ. The CDR3 has 13 amino acids. Here the CDR3 reads CASSLDGTDTQYF. DNA for the CDR3: TGCGCCAGCAGCTTGGACGGCACAGATACGCAGTATTTT.

This clone was found once. The chain employs TRBV28 and TRBJ1-1; D may be TRBD1 (6 bases). Germline CDR1 is MDHEN and CDR2 is SYDVKM. Trimming shortened V by 4 bases and J by 6 bases, and 18 bases separated the two germline ends. There are 15 residues in the CDR3. The CDR3 loop reads CASSSGGPLSAEAFF. The CDR3 DNA is TGTGCCAGCAGTTCTGGGGGCCCACTATCGGCTGAAGCTTTCTTT.

A word on this clone: An end of the junction does not agree with germline; a read error may underlie this. CDR3 in amino acids: CASSRSREHTQYF. CDR3 in DNA: TGTGCTAGCAGCCGCAGCAGGGAACACACGCAGTATTTT. The chain combines TRBV7-7 with TRBJ2-3, with D perhaps matching TRBD1 (5 bases). The CDR3 spans 13 residues. Looked up from germline, CDR1 is SSHAT and CDR2 is FNYEAQ (reference sequence).

The chain uses TRBV6-2 or TRBV6-3 and TRBJ2-6; D unresolved. The CDR3 spans 15 residues. Per germline, CDR1 MNHEY and CDR2 SVGEGT. V was trimmed by 5 bases and J by 0 bases, leaving 8 bases between them. The CDR3 here is CASSNGGSGANVLTF. In DNA form, the CDR3 reads TGTGCCAGCAGTAATGGTGGCTCTGGGGCCAACGTCCTGACTTTC.

The genes are TRBV7-9 and TRBJ1-5; TRBD1 matches 8 bases. With V trimmed by 0 bases and J by 7 bases, 5 bases remained unmatched. Germline V gene data show CDR1 as SEHNR and CDR2 as FQNEAQ (reference sequence). The CDR3 loop spans 15 amino acids. CDR3 sequence (DNA): TGTGCCAGCAGCTTAGCAGGACAGGGCCCGCAGCCCCAGCATTTT. Translation gives CASSLAGQGPQPQHF.

V usage is TRBV18 and J usage is TRBJ2-5; the D gene could be TRBD1 or TRBD2 (5 bases each). Trimming left V 4 bases short and J 1 base short, with 10 bases between. Germline V CDR1 and CDR2: KGHSH, LQKENI. The CDR3 sequence is 14 residues long. The CDR3 protein is CASSLGTTQETQYF. CDR3 DNA: TGTGCCAGCTCACTGGGGACCACCCAAGAGACCCAGTACTTC.

Here the CDR3 DNA reads TGTGCCAGCAGCTTAACACAGGGCACCCACAATGAGCAGTTCTTC. Protein product: CASSLTQGTHNEQFF. This sequence joins TRBV7-3 and TRBJ2-1; perhaps TRBD1 as D (6 bases). The CDR3 spans 15 residues. Germline V CDR1 and CDR2: SGHTA, FQGTGA. The germline V and J ends were trimmed by 0 bases and 5 bases, with 11 bases remaining between them.